This T cell receptor beta chain came from a study of STAT5B mutations in CD4+ large granular lymphocyte leukemia. Whole-study results and caveats: Top patient clones used TRBV06 genes more often: 8/27 versus 2/35 in controls.

With respect to this clone: Its antigen remains unknown.

Patients had CD4+ T-LGLL, from Padova, Helsinki and Shinshu. Depending on availability, patient cells were bead-separated fractions or unselected PBMC. V lost 5 bases and J 7 bases, leaving 18 bases between the germline ends. Germline V gene sequence: CDR1 LNHDA, CDR2 SQIVND (reference sequence). The length of the CDR3 is 15 residues. Source study methods: Clonotypes above 5% were considered putative leukemic clones, totaling about 64. TCRdb keeps only in-frame clones here, not all; method: immunoSEQ multiplex PCR. V, J and clone size derive from that table, while D and trimming were established from the DNA sequence. Of over a thousand clones detected, 80% appear once; the ten largest clones hold about three quarters.

The gene calls are TRBV19 and TRBJ1-5, with D perhaps TRBD1 (5 bases). This TCR came from a man aged 65 to 79 with CD4+ T-cell large granular lymphocyte leukemia. Source material: PBMCs. CDR3 sequence (DNA): TGTGCCAGTAGTCCCCGGAGAAGGGGCGACCAGCCCCAGCATTTT. Amino acids: CASSPRRRGDQPQHF. Using reference TRBV19 and TRBJ1-5 for the parts outside the CDR3, the full variable domain is DGGITQSPKYLFRKEGQNVTLSCEQNLNHDAMYWYRQDPGQGLRLIYYSQIVNDFQKGDIAEGYSVSREKKESFPLTVTSAQKNPTAFYLCASSPRRRGDQPQHFGDGTRLSIL.